This TCR beta chain was recovered during a study of blood T cell repertoires in COVID-19. Study as a whole: COVID-19 samples from acute and convalescent phases originated in the United States, Italy and Spain. PBMCs, B-cell-depleted T cells, or T cells were the source of the cDNA or gDNA that made up the material.

CDR1 and CDR2 (germline): SNHLY, FYNNEI. There are 9 residues in the CDR3. As processed by the authors: Nucleated cell number was recorded as an estimate derived from reference gene primer amplification. Using immunoSEQ multiplex PCR, the repertoire was profiled, and TCRdb retains in-frame clones only, with some absent. V and J calls and clone size are given by that table; D and trimming were obtained from the DNA. This sample has 240,000 or so clones, with about 70% found just once. As for this clone: A junction end diverges from the germline sequence, so it may reflect a read error.

Sequencing input: peripheral blood. The source is a woman older than 75 with acute or convalescent COVID-19. V and J are TRBV2 and TRBJ1-5, with a tentative D call TRBD1 (5 bases). CDR3 residues: CASSGGEPF. CDR3 bases: TGTGCCAGCAGTGGGGGCGAGCCTTTT.